Each of the 14 T cell receptor beta chains below was sequenced from the same sample in a study of PD-1 blockade in classical Hodgkin lymphoma. The time point denotes: newly diagnosed, previously untreated cHL patient sample. Produced via immunoSEQ multiplex PCR; TCRdb's table is partial and in-frame only. The sample has tens of thousands of clones, over 85% seen once; the top ten hold around 3.9%. The sequencing sample was made of peripheral blood mononuclear cells (PBMCs). The source of these receptors is a human donor with classical Hodgkin lymphoma.

This clone was recorded once. The CDR3 sequence: CASSLFGEPYNEQFF. The CDR3 region has the DNA TGCGCCAGCAGCTTGTTCGGGGAACCCTACAATGAGCAGTTCTTC. This chain uses TRBV5-1 with TRBJ2-1, with D perhaps matching TRBD2 (5 bases). CDR1 is SGHRS and CDR2 is YFSETQ in the germline V gene. This CDR3 spans 15 amino acids. V was pared by 1 base and J by 2 bases, with 10 bases between.

This clone has just one count. The V call is TRBV7-8, the J call TRBJ1-2; no definite D call. There are 13 residues in the CDR3. V was pared by 2 bases and J by 4 bases, with 8 bases between. Germline V gene sequence: CDR1 SGHVS, CDR2 FQNEAQ. The CDR3 sequence: CASSLWPPYGYTF. The CDR3 DNA sequence: TGTGCCAGCAGCTTATGGCCGCCCTATGGCTACACCTTC.

This chain links TRBV5-6 with TRBJ2-6; D is uncertain. Germline lookup yields CDR1 SGHDT and CDR2 YYEEEE. The CDR3 spans 14 residues. V was shortened by 4 bases and J by 0 bases, with 5 bases between the two germline ends. CDR3 amino acids: CASSIDSGANVLTF. The CDR3 DNA sequence: TGTGCCAGCAGCATAGACTCTGGGGCCAACGTCCTGACTTTC.

This clone occurred once. A read error may account for a junction end that differs from germline. The chain has TRBV27 and TRBJ2-7; 10 bases agree with TRBD1. This CDR3 region has 12 residues. CDR1 is MNHEY, CDR2 SMNVEV, per germline (reference sequence). CDR3 loop: CASNAGTGVLSF. For the CDR3, the DNA is TGTGCCAGCAATGCCGGGACAGGGGTTTTAAGCTTC.

This clone is a singleton in its sample. In nucleotides, the CDR3 is TGTGCCTGGAGTGTATACGGAGAGACCCAGTACTTC. Protein sequence: CAWSVYGETQYF. This chain joins TRBV30 and TRBJ2-5; D gene unclear. The CDR3 consists of 12 residues. From germline, CDR1 is GTSNPN and CDR2 SVGIG (reference sequence). V was pared by 0 bases and J by 4 bases, with 6 bases between.

The J gene is TRBJ2-1, the V gene TRBV6-4; the match to TRBD1 covers 11 bases. Germline lookup yields CDR1 MRHNA and CDR2 SNTAGT. CDR3 length: 15 amino acids. The ends lost 0 bases at V and 6 bases at J; junction bases unmatched: 1. CDR3 region: CASSDSGTGGNEQFF. In DNA form, the CDR3 reads TGTGCCAGCAGTGACTCCGGGACAGGGGGCAATGAGCAGTTCTTC.

The CDR3 sequence is CASSRSGGADTQYF. The CDR3, as DNA: TGTGCCAGCAGTAGAAGCGGGGGGGCAGATACGCAGTATTTT. The chain joins TRBV6-5 to TRBJ2-3; 10 bases are shared with TRBD2. The CDR3 contains 14 residues. Germline V gives CDR1 MNHEY, CDR2 SVGAGI. J lost 4 bases, V lost 5 bases, and 3 bases had no gene match.

The V and J genes are TRBV7-2 and TRBJ2-3; 7 bases agree with TRBD2. J was trimmed by 4 bases and V by 5 bases; bases with no gene match: 12. The CDR3 covers 16 residues. Germline V CDR1 and CDR2: SGHTA, FQGNSA. CDR3 loop: CASSLRTSRESDTQYF. The CDR3 DNA reads TGTGCCAGCAGCCTAAGGACTAGTAGAGAATCAGATACGCAGTATTTT. The full variable domain, with the rest looked up from reference TRBV7-2 and TRBJ2-3, is GAGVSQSPSNKVTEKGKDVELRCDPISGHTALYWYRQSLGQGLEFLIYFQGNSAPDKSGLPSDRFSAERTGGSVSTLTIQRTQQEDSAVYLCASSLRTSRESDTQYFGPGTRLTVL.

The J gene is TRBJ2-1, the V gene TRBV30, with D hard to call. In germline, CDR1 is GTSNPN, CDR2 SVGIG (reference sequence). V lost 1 base and J 5 bases, leaving 6 bases between the germline ends. The CDR3 is made up of 12 amino acids. CDR3 residues: CAWSAFDNEQFF. CDR3 DNA sequence: TGTGCCTGGAGTGCTTTCGACAATGAGCAGTTCTTC.

This chain uses TRBV2 with TRBJ1-4; 7 positions match TRBD1. The trim removed 3 bases at V and 1 base at J, leaving 11 bases unmatched. CDR1 and CDR2 from the germline V gene are SNHLY and FYNNEI. There are 18 residues in the CDR3. The CDR3 coding sequence is TGTGCCAGCAGTGATGATGGAGGGGGCGAGGGAACTAATGAAAAACTGTTTTTT. Amino acids: CASSDDGGGEGTNEKLFF.

The chain recombines TRBV28 with TRBJ2-5; TRBD2 agrees at 8 bases. The CDR3 spans 14 residues. The germline V gene has CDR1 MDHEN and CDR2 SYDVKM. J gave up 4 bases and V 2 bases, and 3 bases lay outside the gene matches. The CDR3 nucleotides are TGTGCCAGCAGTTTAGCGGGGGGTCGAGAGACCCAGTACTTC. As protein: CASSLAGGRETQYF.

The CDR3 DNA sequence: TGTGCCAGCAGCCAATTAGGCCGTGGGCTCACTGAAGCTTTCTTT. Translation: CASSQLGRGLTEAFF. The genes are TRBV16 and TRBJ1-1; no reliable D call. CDR1 KGHSY and CDR2 FQNENV come from the germline V gene. The CDR3 totals 15 residues. Trimming removed 1 base from V and 4 bases from J, with 13 bases in between.

The CDR3 nucleotides are TGTGCCAGCAGCCCGCCGGGGTTCGGGCAGCCCCAGCATTTT. It yields the protein CASSPPGFGQPQHF. V usage is TRBV7-9 and J usage is TRBJ1-5; D gene unclear. Germline V gene lookup returns CDR1 SEHNR and CDR2 FQNEAQ (reference sequence). V dropped 5 bases and J dropped 7 bases, with 15 bases sitting between them. The CDR3 is 14 amino acids.

V usage is TRBV19 and J usage is TRBJ2-2; 14 bases map to TRBD2. Germline assignment: CDR1 LNHDA and CDR2 SQIVND (reference sequence). Trimming at V came to 9 bases and at J to 5 bases, leaving 8 bases not matched to a gene. The CDR3 consists of 16 residues. The CDR3 bases are TGTGCCAGCCGATGGACTAGCGGGGGGACTACCGGGGAGCTGTTTTTT. Translating gives CASRWTSGGTTGELFF.